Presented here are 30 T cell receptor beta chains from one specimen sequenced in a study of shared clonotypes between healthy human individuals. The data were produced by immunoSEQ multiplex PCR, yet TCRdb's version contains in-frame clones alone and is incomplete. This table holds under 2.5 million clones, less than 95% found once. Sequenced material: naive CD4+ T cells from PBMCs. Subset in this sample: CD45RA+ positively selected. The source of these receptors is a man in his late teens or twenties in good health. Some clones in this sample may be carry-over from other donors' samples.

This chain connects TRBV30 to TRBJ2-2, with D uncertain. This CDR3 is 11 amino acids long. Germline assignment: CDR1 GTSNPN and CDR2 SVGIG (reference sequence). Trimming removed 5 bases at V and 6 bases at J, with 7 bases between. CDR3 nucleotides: TGTGCCTGGGGGGATGCCGGGGAGCTGTTTTTT. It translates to CAWGDAGELFF.

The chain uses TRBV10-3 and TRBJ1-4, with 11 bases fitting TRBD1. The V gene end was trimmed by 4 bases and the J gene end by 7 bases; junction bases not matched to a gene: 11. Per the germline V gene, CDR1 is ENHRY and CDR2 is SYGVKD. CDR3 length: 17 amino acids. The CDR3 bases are TGTGCCATCAGTGTTGGGACAGGGGGGACGATAAGTGAAAAACTGTTTTTT. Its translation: CAISVGTGGTISEKLFF.

The DNA for the CDR3 is TGTGCCAGCAGTCGCTCGGCATCCTGGGTCTACACCTTC. Protein product: CASSRSASWVYTF. The rearrangement joins TRBV11-2 to TRBJ1-2; D unresolved. Germline V gene data show CDR1 as SGHAT and CDR2 as FQNNGV. Trimming cost V 6 bases and J 10 bases, with 18 bases left between them. This CDR3 has 13 residues.

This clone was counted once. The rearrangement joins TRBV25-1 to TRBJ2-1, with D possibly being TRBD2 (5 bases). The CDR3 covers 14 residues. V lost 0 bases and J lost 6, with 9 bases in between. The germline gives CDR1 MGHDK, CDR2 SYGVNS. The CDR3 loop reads CASSEYGEGNEQFF. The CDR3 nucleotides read TGTGCCAGCAGTGAATATGGAGAGGGCAATGAGCAGTTCTTC.

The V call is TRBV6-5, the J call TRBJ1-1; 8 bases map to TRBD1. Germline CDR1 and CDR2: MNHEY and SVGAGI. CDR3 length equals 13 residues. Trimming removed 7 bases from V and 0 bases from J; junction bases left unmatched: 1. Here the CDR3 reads CASKGQVNTEAFF. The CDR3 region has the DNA TGTGCCAGCAAGGGACAGGTGAACACTGAAGCTTTCTTT.

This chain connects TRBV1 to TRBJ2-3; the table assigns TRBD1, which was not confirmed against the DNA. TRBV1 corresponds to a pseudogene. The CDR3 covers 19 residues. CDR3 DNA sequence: TGCACCAGCAGCCAAGATCTCCCTGTGAGAGGGGGTAGCACAGATACGCAGTATTTT. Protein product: CTSSQDLPVRGGSTDTQYF.

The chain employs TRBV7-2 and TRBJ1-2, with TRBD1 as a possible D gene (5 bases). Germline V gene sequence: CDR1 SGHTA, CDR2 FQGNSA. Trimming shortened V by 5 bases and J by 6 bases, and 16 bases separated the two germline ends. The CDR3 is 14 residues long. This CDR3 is CASSPAGDRHGYTF. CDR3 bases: TGTGCCAGCAGCCCCGCGGGGGACCGGCATGGCTACACCTTC.

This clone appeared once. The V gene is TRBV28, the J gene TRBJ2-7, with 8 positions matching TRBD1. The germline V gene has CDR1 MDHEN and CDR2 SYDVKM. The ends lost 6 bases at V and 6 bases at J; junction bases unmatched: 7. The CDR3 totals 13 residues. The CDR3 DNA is TGTGCCAGCAGGGCAGGACAGGGCCGCGAGCAGTACTTC. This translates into CASRAGQGREQYF.

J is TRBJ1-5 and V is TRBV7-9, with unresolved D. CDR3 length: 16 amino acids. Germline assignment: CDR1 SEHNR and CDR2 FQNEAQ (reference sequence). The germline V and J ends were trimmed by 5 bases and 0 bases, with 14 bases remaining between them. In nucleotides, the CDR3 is TGTGCCAGCAGCCCCCCCCTGGGGAATAGCAATCAGCCCCAGCATTTT. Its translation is CASSPPLGNSNQPQHF.

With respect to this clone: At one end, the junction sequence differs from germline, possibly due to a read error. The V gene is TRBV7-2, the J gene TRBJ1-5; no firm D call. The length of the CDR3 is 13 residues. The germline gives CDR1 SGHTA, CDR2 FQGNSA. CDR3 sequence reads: CASSLSPNKPQHF. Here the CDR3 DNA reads TGTGCCAGCAGCTTATCACCCAATAAGCCCCAGCATTTT.

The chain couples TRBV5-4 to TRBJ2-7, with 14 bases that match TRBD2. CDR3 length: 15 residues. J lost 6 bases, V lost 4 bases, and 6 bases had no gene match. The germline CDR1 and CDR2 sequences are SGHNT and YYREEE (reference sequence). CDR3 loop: CASSPPGLAGAEQYF. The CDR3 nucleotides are TGTGCCAGCAGCCCCCCGGGACTAGCGGGAGCCGAGCAGTACTTC.

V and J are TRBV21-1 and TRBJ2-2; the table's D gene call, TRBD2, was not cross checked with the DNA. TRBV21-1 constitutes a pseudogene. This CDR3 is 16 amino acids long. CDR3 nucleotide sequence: TGTGCCAGCAGCAAAGTACCGGGAGATCTCCCCGGGGAGCTGTTTTTT. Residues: CASSKVPGDLPGELFF.

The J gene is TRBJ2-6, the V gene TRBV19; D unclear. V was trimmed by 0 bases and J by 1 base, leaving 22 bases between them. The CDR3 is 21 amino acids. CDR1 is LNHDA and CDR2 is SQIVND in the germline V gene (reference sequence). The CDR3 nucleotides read TGTGCCAGTAGTATAGAGTCCTTCATCGGTCTTAGGTCATCTGGGGCCAACGTCCTGACTTTC. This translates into CASSIESFIGLRSSGANVLTF.

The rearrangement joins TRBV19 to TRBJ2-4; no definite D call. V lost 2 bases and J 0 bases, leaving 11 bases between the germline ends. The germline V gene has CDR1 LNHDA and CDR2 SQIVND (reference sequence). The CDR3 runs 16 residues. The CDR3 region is CASSILFPGAKNIQYF. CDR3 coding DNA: TGTGCCAGTAGTATACTGTTCCCCGGAGCCAAAAACATTCAGTACTTC.

The CDR3 DNA follows: TGTGCCAGCAGCCAAGACGGCGGGAGGGCCTGGGAGACCCAGTACTTC. Translated, it gives CASSQDGGRAWETQYF. The chain uses TRBV4-2 and TRBJ2-5, with 9 positions matching TRBD2. CDR1 and CDR2 (germline): LGHNA, YNFKEQ. The CDR3 is 16 amino acids. The J segment lost 5 bases and the V segment lost 0 bases, leaving 7 bases of the junction unmatched.

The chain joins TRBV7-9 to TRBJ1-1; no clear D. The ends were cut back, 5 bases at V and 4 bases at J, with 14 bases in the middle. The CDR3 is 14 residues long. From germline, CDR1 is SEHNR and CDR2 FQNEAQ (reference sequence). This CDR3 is CASSTLGRFTEAFF. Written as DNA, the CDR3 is TGTGCCAGCAGCACCTTAGGACGGTTCACTGAAGCTTTCTTT.

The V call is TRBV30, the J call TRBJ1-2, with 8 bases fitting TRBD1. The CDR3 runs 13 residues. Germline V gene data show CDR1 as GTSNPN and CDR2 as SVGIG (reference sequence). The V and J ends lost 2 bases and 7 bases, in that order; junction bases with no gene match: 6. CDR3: CAWSSPGGLGYTF. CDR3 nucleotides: TGTGCCTGGAGTTCCCCAGGGGGCCTTGGCTACACCTTC.

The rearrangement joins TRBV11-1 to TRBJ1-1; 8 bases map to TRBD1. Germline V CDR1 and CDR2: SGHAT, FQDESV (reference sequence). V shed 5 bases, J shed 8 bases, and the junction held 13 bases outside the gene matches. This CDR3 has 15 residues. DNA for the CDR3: TGTGCCAGCAGCCCGACAGGGGCCGCCACGAGGGAAGCTTTCTTT. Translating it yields CASSPTGAATREAFF.

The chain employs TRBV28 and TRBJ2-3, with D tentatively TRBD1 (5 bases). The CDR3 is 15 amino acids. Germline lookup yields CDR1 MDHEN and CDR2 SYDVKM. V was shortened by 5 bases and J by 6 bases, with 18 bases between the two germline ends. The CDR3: CASSPPEAGWDTQYF. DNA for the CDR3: TGTGCCAGCAGTCCCCCCGAGGCAGGGTGGGATACGCAGTATTTT.

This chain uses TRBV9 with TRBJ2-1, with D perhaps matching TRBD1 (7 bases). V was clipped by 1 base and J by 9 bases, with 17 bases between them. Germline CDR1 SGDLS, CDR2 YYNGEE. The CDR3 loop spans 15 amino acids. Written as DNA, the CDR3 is TGTGCCAGCAGCGTACTCCCAAGGGGGGACAGTGAGCAGTTCTTC. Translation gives CASSVLPRGDSEQFF. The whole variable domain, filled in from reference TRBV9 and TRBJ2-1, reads DSGVTQTPKHLITATGQRVTLRCSPRSGDLSVYWYQQSLDQGLQFLIQYYNGEERAKGNILERFSAQQFPDLHSELNLSSLELGDSALYFCASSVLPRGDSEQFFGPGTRLTVL.

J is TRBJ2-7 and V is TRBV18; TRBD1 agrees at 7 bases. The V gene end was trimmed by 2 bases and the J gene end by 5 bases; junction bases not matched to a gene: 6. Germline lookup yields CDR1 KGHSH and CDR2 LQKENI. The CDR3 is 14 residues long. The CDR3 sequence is CASSPVTGSDEQYF. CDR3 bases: TGTGCCAGCTCACCAGTGACAGGGAGCGACGAGCAGTACTTC. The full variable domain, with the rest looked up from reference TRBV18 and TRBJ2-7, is NAGVMQNPRHLVRRRGQEARLRCSPMKGHSHVYWYRQLPEEGLKFMVYLQKENIIDESGMPKERFSAEFPKEGPSILRIQQVVRGDSAAYFCASSPVTGSDEQYFGPGTRLTVT.

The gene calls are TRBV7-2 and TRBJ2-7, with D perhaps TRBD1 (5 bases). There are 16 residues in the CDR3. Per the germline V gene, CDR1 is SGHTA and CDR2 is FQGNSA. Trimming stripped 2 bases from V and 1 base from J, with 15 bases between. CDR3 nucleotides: TGTGCCAGCAGCTTAAGTTTGTCAGGGTATTCCTACGAGCAGTACTTC. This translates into CASSLSLSGYSYEQYF.

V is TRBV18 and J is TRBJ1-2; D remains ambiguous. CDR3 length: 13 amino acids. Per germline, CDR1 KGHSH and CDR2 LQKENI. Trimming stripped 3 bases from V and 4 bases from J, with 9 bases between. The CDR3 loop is CASSPRLVYGYTF. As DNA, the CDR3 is TGTGCCAGCTCACCCCGTCTTGTCTATGGCTACACCTTC.

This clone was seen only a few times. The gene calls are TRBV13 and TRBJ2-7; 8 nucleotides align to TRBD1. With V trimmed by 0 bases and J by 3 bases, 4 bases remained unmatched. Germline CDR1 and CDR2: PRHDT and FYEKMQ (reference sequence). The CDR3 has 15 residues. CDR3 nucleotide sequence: TGTGCCAGCAGCTTAGGTAATGGACAGGGCTACGAGCAGTACTTC. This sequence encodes CASSLGNGQGYEQYF.

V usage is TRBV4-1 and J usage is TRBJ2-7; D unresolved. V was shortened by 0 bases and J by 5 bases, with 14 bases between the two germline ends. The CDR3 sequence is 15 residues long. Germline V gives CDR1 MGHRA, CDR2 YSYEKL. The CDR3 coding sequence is TGCGCCAGCAGCCAAGAAGGATTACTCGGCAACGAGCAGTACTTC. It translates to CASSQEGLLGNEQYF.

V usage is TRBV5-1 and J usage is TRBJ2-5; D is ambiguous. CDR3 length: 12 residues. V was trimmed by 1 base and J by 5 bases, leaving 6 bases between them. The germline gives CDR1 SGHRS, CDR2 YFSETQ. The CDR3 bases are TGCGCCAGCAGCTTGTTGTTTGAGACCCAGTACTTC. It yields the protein CASSLLFETQYF.

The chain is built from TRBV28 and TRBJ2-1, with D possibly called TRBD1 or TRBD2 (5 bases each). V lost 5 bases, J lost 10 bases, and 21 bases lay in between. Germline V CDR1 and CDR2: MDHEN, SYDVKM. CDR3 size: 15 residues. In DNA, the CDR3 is TGTGCCAGCAGTCCCCCGGGACCCCTCCCCAGGGAGCAGTTCTTC. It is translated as CASSPPGPLPREQFF.

The CDR3 reads CAWSRASGRPEQYF. For the CDR3, the DNA is TGTGCCTGGAGTAGGGCCAGCGGGAGGCCCGAGCAGTACTTC. The rearrangement uses TRBV30 and TRBJ2-7, with TRBD2 identical over 9 bases. The ends lost 2 bases at V and 6 bases at J; junction bases unmatched: 8. The germline V gene encodes CDR1 GTSNPN and CDR2 SVGIG (reference sequence). This CDR3 comprises 14 residues.

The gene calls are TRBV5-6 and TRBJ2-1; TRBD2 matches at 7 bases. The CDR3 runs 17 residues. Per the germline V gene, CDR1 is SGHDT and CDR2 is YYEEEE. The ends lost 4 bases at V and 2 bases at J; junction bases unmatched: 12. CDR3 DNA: TGTGCCAGCAGCCCCGGTTGGGGGGGAAGCCCCTACAATGAGCAGTTCTTC. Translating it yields CASSPGWGGSPYNEQFF.

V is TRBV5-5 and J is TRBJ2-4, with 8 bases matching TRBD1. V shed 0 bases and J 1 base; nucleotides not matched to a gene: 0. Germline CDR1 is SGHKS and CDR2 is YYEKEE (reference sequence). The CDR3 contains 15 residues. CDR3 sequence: CASSLGQGAKNIQYF. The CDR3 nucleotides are TGTGCCAGCAGCTTGGGACAGGGGGCCAAAAACATTCAGTACTTC.